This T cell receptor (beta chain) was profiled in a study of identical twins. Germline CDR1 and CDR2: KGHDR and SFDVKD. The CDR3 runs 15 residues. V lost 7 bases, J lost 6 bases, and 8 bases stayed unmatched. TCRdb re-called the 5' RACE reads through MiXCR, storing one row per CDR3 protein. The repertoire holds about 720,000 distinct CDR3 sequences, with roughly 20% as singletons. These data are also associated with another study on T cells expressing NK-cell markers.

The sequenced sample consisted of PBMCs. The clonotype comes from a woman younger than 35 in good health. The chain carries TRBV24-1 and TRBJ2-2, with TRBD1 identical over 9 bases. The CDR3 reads CATSPGTGYAGELFF. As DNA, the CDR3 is TGTGCCACCAGCCCCGGGACAGGGTATGCCGGGGAGCTGTTTTTT.